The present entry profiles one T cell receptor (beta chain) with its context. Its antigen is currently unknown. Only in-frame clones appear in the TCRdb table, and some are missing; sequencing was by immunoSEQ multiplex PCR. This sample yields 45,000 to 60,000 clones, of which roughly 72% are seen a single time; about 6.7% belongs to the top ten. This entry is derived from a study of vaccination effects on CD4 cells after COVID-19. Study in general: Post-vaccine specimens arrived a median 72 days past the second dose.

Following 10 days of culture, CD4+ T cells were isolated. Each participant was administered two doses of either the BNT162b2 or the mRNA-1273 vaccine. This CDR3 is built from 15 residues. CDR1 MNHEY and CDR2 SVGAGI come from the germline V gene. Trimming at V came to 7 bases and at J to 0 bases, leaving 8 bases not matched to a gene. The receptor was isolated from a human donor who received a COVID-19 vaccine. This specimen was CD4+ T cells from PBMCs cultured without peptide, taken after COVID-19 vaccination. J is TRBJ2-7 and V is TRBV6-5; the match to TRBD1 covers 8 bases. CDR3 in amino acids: CASIGRTGSSYEQYF. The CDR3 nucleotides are TGTGCCAGCATTGGCAGGACAGGGAGCTCCTACGAGCAGTACTTC.